This TCR beta chain comes out of a study of post-analysis software for immune sequencing data. The wider study: The cohort encompassed relapsing-remitting, secondary progressive and progressive-relapsing multiple sclerosis disease courses.

Study-level results: Five or six TRBV segments, TRBV5-6, TRBV5-1 and TRBV20-1 among them, were found more frequent in patients than controls. For normalized Chao1 diversity, multiple sclerosis patients scored significantly lower than controls did. F measure grouped same-batch samples tightly together.

The CDR3 length is 15 residues. The germline gives CDR1 SGHAT, CDR2 FQNNGV. The J segment lost 13 bases and the V segment lost 0 bases, leaving 6 bases of the junction unmatched. Sequencing libraries made from TCR beta cDNA carried unique molecular identifiers. TCRdb ran MiXCR on the PCR reads and lists one entry per CDR3 protein. This sample has 700,000 to 900,000 distinct CDR3 sequences, with around 46% found just once. This clonotype appeared a few times. Its target is unknown. This rearrangement joins TRBV11-2 to TRBJ2-4; TRBD2 matches at 13 bases. The sample consisted of blood. The source is a girl aged 10-17 years with multiple sclerosis. This CDR3 reads CASSLEGLAGVEQYF. The DNA for the CDR3 is TGTGCCAGCAGCTTAGAAGGACTAGCGGGAGTTGAGCAGTACTTC.